The 6 T cell receptor beta chains in this list originate from one sample, sequenced in a study of radiation and T cells in renal cell carcinoma (TCRdb year 2020). Libraries came from the immunoSEQ multiplex PCR assay. Held by TCRdb, this immuneACCESS table contains in-frame sequences only and omits some clones. Under half of the omission traces to an unresolved V gene where checked; the cause of the rest is unknown. This sample holds about 59,000 clones; around 72% were observed only once. Of the sample, 6% to 9.5% is held by the ten largest clones. Sample time point, as interpreted from the label and publication: baseline pretreatment blood. Interpreted using the paper, the treatment or condition label stands for: 15 Gy SBRT to primary tumor, nephrectomy 4 weeks later. The sequenced sample was blood, obtained from a patient whose treatment included radiotherapy and nephrectomy. All receptors derive from a man in his fifties or sixties with renal cell carcinoma.

A few counts support this clone. J is TRBJ1-5 and V is TRBV11-2; D unclear. V shed 5 bases and J shed 2 bases, with 10 bases lying between them. The CDR3 is 14 amino acids. Germline lookup yields CDR1 SGHAT and CDR2 FQNNGV. CDR3: CASSPEDGNQPQHF. The DNA for the CDR3 is TGTGCCAGCAGCCCTGAGGATGGCAATCAGCCCCAGCATTTT.

This chain uses TRBV18 with TRBJ2-3; 7 nucleotides match TRBD1. Per the germline V gene, CDR1 is KGHSH and CDR2 is LQKENI. Trimming took 2 bases from V and 2 from J; bases not matched to a gene: 1. CDR3 length equals 14 residues. CDR3 protein: CASSPDRDTDTQYF. CDR3 sequence (DNA): TGTGCCAGCTCACCAGACAGGGACACAGATACGCAGTATTTT.

The J gene is TRBJ2-7, the V gene TRBV7-8; D is unclear. Germline V gene data show CDR1 as SGHVS and CDR2 as FQNEAQ. The CDR3 runs 13 residues. V lost 5 bases to trimming and J lost 3 bases, with 11 bases between them. CDR3 loop: CASSPLRLYEQYF. For the CDR3, the DNA is TGTGCCAGCAGCCCCCTTCGTCTCTACGAGCAGTACTTC.

This clone was picked up a small number of times. The genes are TRBV30 and TRBJ1-4, with D unclear. This CDR3 has 11 amino acids. Germline CDR1 is GTSNPN and CDR2 is SVGIG (reference sequence). V gave up 0 bases and J gave up 10 bases, with 6 bases separating them. CDR3 nucleotide sequence: TGTGCCTGGAGTGTTTACGGAAAACTGTTTTTT. Its protein product is CAWSVYGKLFF.

CDR3 residues: CAWEPPLAGGPGETQYF. The CDR3 DNA is TGTGCCTGGGAGCCCCCCCTAGCGGGAGGGCCAGGAGAGACCCAGTACTTC. The rearrangement links TRBV30 to TRBJ2-5, with 12 bases identical to TRBD2. The length of the CDR3 is 17 residues. Trimming cost V 5 bases and J 4 bases; bases outside gene matches: 14. Looked up from germline, CDR1 is GTSNPN and CDR2 is SVGIG (reference sequence).

The chain carries TRBV6-1 and TRBJ2-5, with TRBD1 identical over 11 bases. CDR3 size: 15 residues. In germline, CDR1 is MNHNS, CDR2 SASEGT. Trimming at V came to 5 bases and at J to 5 bases, leaving 7 bases not matched to a gene. CDR3 in amino acids: CASSTGQGAPETQYF. CDR3 nucleotide sequence: TGTGCCAGCAGTACCGGACAGGGGGCGCCGGAGACCCAGTACTTC.